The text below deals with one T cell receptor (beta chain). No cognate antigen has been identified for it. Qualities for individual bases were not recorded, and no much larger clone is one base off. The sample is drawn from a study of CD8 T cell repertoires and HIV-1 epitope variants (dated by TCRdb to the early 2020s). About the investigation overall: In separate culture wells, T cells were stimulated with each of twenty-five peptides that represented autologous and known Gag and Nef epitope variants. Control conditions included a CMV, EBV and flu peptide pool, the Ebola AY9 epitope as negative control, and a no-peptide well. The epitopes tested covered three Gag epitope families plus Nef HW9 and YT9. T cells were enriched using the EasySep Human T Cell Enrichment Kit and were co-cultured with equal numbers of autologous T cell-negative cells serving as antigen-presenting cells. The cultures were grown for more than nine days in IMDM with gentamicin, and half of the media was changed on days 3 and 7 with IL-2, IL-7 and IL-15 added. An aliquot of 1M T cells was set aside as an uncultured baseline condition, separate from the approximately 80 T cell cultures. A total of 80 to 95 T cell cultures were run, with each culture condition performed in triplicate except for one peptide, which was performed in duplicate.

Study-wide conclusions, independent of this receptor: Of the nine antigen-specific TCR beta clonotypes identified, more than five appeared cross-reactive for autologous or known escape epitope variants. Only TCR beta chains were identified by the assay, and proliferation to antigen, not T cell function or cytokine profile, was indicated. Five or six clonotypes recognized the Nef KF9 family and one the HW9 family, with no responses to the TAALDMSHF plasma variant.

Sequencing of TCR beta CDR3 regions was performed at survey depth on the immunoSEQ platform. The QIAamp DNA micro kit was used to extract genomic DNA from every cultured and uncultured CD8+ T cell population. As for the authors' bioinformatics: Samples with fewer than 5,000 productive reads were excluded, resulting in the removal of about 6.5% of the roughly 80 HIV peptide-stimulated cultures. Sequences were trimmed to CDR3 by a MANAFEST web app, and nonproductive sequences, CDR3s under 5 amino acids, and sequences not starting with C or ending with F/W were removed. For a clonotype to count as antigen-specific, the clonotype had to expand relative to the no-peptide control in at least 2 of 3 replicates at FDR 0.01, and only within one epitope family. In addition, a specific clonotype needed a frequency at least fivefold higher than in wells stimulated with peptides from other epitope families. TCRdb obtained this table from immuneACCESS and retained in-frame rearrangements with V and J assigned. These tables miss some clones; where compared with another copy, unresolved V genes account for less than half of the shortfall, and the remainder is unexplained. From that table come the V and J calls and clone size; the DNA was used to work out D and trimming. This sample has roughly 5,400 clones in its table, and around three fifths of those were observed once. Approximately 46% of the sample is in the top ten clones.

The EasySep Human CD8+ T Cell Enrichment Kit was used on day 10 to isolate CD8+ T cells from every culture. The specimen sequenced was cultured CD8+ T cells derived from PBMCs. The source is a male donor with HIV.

The CDR3 protein is CASSQETGLASHEQYF. In nucleotides, the sequence is TGTGCCAGCAGCCAAGAAACGGGACTAGCTTCCCACGAGCAGTACTTC. The sequence links TRBV11-1 to TRBJ2-7, and TRBD2 aligns with 9 junction nucleotides. Based on the germline V gene (reference sequence), the CDR1 and CDR2 sequences are SGHAT and FQDESV. Trimming leaves V shorter by 5 bases and J shorter by 5 bases, with the junction holding 13 bases beyond the gene matches. From the cysteine through the phenylalanine, the CDR3 covers 16 amino acids. CDR3 DNA only is kept here, 48 bases in frame from base 1.